This TCR beta chain was documented in a study of response to subunit inactivated influenza vaccine. Trimming pared 6 bases from V and 7 bases from J, leaving 22 bases between. The CDR3 spans 15 residues. This clonotype appeared a few times. From the RT-PCR reads, TCRdb called clonotypes with MiXCR, one entry per CDR3 protein. In the table there are 500,000 to 700,000 distinct CDR3 sequences, around 21% of which are singletons. The same specimen was also included in a second study, on T cells expressing NK-cell markers. That paper notes: Generation of TCR beta cDNA was performed by 5'RACE template switching incorporating UMIs. Investigators obtained TCR beta repertoires from sorted CD3+CD56+NKG2C+, CD3+CD56+NKG2C- and CD3+CD56-NKG2C+ T cells. As a fraction of CD8+ T cells, dominant NKG2C+ clonotypes reached roughly 1.0-7.0% in six donors. In several donors, dominant clonotypes made up about 25-60.1% of CD3+CD56-NKG2C+ cells.

J is TRBJ2-7 and V is TRBV12-3 or TRBV12-4; possibly TRBD2 for D (5 bases). The source material was CD4+ T cells sorted from PBMCs, sampled 11 to 12 days after vaccination. The clonotype originates from a man in his fifties or sixties who received an inactivated influenza vaccine. CDR3 nucleotides: TGTGCCAGCAGCCTCGCCGGGTCTCCTCGAGGGGAGCAGTACTTC. Translated: CASSLAGSPRGEQYF.